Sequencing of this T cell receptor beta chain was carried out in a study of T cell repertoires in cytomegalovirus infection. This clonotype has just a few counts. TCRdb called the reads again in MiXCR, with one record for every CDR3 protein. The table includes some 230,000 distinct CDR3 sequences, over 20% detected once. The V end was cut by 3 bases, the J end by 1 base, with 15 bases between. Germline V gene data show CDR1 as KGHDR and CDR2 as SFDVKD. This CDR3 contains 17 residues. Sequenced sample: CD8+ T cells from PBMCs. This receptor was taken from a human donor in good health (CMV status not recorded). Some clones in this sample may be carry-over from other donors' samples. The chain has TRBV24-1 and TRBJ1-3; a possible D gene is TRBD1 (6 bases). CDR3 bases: TGTGCCACCAGTGATGGGGGCCGCGGCCGTTCTGGAAACACCATATATTTT. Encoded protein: CATSDGGRGRSGNTIYF.